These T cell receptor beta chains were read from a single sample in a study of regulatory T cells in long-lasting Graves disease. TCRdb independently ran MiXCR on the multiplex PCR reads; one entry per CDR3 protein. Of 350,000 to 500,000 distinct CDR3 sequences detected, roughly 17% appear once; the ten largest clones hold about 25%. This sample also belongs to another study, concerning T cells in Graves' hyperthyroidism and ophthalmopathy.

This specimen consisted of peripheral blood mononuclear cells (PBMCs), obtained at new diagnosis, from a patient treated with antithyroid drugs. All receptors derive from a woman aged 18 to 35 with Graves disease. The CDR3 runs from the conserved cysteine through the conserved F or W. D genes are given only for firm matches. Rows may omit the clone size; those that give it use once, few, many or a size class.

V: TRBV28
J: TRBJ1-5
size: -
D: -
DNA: TGTGCCAGCACCGATGCGGGGGCGTCGGGCAATCAGCCCCAGCATTTT
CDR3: CASTDAGASGNQPQHF

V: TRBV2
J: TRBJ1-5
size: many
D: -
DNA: TGTGCCAGCAGTGTCTCTGGTTTGGATCAGCCCCAGCATTTT
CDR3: CASSVSGLDQPQHF

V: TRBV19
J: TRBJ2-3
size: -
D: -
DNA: TGTGCCAGTAACGCCGGAGCTAGTAGAGATACGCAGTATTTT
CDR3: CASNAGASRDTQYF

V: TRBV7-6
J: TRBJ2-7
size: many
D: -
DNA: TGTGCCAGCAGCTTAAGGGACATAGAGTCGAGCGAGCAGTACTTC
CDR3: CASSLRDIESSEQYF

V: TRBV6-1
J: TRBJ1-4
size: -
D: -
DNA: TGTGCCAGCGCAAGCCTCGGACGGATCCTTAATGAAAAACTGTTTTTT
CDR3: CASASLGRILNEKLFF

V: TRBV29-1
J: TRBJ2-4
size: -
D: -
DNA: TGCAGCGTTGGACAGAACAAAAACATTCAGTACTTC
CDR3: CSVGQNKNIQYF

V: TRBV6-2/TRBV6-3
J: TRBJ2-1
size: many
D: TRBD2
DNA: TGTGCCAGCAGAAGACCGGGACTAGCGGGAGGGTTGGGAAATGAGCAGTTCTTC
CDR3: CASRRPGLAGGLGNEQFF

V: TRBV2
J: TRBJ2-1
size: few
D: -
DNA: TGTGCCAGCAGCAAGACCGGGACCGCATCCTACAATGAGCAGTTCTTC
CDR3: CASSKTGTASYNEQFF

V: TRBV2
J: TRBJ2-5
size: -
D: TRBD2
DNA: TGTGCCAGCAGGGGGGGGACTAGCGGGAGACAAGAGACCCAGTACTTC
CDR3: CASRGGTSGRQETQYF

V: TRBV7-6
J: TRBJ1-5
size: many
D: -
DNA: TGTGCCAGCAGCTTACACATCAATCAGCCCCAGCATTTT
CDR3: CASSLHINQPQHF

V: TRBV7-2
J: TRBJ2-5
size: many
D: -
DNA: TGTGCCAGCAGCTTACCCAGGGATGTTGAGACCCAGTACTTC
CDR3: CASSLPRDVETQYF

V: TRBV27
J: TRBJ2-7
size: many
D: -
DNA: TGTGCCAGCAGAATTAGTTCTACAGACATCCCCTACGAGCAGTACTTC
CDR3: CASRISSTDIPYEQYF

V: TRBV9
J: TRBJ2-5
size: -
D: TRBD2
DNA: TGTGCCAGCAGCGCACACAGAGTAGCGGGGCGGGCCCACAATGAGCAGTACTTC
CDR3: CASSAHRVAGRAHNEQYF

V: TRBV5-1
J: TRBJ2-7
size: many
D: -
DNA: TGCGCCAGCAGCTTGGCCCACAGCTCCTACGAGCAGTACTTC
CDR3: CASSLAHSSYEQYF

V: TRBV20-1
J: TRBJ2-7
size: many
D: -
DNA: TGCAGTGCTAAACAAAGCGTACACGAGCAGTACTTC
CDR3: CSAKQSVHEQYF

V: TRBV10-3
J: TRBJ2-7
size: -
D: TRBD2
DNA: TGTGCCATCAGTGGTCTTCTAGCGGGAGGTACCTACGAGCAGTACTTC
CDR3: CAISGLLAGGTYEQYF

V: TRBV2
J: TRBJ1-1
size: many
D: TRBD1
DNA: TGTGCCAGCAGGACGGACAGGGAAACTGAAGCTTTCTTT
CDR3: CASRTDRETEAFF

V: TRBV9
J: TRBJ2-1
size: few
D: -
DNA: TGTGCCAGCAGCGTACTCGACGGCTTCCGCTCCTACAATGAGCAGTTCTTC
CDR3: CASSVLDGFRSYNEQFF

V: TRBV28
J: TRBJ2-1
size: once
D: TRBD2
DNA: TGTGCCAGCAGTTCGCATGCCGGGACTAGAACCCCCAATGAGCAGTTCTTC
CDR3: CASSSHAGTRTPNEQFF

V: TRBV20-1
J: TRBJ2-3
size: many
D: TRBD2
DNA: TGCAGTGCTACCGGGACTAGCGGGAGCACAGATACGCAGTATTTT
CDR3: CSATGTSGSTDTQYF

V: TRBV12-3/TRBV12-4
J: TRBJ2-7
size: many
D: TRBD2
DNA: TGTGCCAGCAGAAGGACTAGCGGGAGCTACGAGCAGTACTTC
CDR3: CASRRTSGSYEQYF

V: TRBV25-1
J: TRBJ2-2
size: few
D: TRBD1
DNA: TGTGCCAGCAGTGAAGAGGGGGCAGGCACCGGGGAGCTGTTTTTT
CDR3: CASSEEGAGTGELFF